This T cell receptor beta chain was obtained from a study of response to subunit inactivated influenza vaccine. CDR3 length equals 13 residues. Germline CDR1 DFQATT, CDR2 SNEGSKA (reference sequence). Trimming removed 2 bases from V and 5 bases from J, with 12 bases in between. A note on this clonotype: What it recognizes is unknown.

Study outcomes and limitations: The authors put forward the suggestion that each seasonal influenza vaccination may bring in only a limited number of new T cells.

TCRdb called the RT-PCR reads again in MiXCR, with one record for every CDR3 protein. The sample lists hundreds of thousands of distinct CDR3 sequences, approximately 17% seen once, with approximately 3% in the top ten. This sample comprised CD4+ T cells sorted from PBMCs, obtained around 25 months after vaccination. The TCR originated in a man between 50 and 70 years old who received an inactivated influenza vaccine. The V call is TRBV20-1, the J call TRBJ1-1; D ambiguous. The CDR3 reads CSARQGMRTEAFF. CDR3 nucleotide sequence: TGCAGTGCTAGACAAGGAATGAGGACTGAAGCTTTCTTT.